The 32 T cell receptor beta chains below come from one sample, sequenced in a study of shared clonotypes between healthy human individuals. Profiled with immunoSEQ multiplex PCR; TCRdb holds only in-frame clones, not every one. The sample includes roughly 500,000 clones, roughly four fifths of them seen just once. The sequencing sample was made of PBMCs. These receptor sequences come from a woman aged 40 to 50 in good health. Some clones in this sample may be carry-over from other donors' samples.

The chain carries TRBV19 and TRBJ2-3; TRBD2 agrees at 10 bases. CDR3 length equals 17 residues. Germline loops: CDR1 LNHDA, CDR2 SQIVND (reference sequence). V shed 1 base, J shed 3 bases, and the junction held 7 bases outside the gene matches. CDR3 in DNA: TGTGCCAGTAGTATAGGTCCTAGCGGGAGATTTACAGATACGCAGTATTTT. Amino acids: CASSIGPSGRFTDTQYF.

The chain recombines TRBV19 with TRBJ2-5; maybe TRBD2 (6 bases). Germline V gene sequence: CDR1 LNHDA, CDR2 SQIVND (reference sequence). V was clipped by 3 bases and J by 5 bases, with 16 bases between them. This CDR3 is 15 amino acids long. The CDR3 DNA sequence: TGTGCCAGTAGTATGATATCTTACCGGGAGGAGACCCAGTACTTC. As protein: CASSMISYREETQYF.

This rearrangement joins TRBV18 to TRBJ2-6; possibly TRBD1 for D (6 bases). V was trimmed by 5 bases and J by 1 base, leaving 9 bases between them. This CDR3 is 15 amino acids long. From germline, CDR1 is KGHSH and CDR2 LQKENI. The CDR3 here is CASSFTGSGANVLTF. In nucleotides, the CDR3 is TGTGCCAGCTCATTCACAGGGTCTGGGGCCAACGTCCTGACTTTC.

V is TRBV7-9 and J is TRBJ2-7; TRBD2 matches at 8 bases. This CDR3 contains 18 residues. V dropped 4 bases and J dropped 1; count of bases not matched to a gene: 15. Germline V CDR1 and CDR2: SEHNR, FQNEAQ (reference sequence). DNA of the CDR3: TGTGCCAGCAGCTCAGCCCCCCACTTAGCGGGATCATCCTACGAGCAGTACTTC. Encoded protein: CASSSAPHLAGSSYEQYF.

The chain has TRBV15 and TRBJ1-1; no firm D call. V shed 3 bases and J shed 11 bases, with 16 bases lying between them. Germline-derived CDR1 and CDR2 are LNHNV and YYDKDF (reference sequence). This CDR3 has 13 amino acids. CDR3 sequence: CATSRVGVMLAFF. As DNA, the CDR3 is TGTGCCACCAGCAGGGTTGGGGTCATGTTGGCTTTCTTT.

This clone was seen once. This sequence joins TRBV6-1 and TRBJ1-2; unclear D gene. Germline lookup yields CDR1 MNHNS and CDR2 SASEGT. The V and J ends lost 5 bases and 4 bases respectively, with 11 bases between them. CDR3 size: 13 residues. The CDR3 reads CASSPDTFYGYTF. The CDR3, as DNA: TGTGCCAGCAGTCCCGATACCTTCTATGGCTACACCTTC.

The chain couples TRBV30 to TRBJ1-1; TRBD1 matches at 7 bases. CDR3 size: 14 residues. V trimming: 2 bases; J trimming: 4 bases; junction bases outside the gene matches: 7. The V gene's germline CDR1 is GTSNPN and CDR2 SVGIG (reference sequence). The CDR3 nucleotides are TGTGCCTGGAGTCGGGGGACAGTGCTCACTGAAGCTTTCTTT. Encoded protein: CAWSRGTVLTEAFF.

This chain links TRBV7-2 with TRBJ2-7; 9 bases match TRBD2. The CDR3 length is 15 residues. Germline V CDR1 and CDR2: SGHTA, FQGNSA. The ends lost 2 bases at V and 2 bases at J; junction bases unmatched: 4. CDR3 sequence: CASSLSSSGTYEQYF. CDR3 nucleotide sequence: TGTGCCAGCAGCTTAAGCTCTAGCGGGACCTACGAGCAGTACTTC.

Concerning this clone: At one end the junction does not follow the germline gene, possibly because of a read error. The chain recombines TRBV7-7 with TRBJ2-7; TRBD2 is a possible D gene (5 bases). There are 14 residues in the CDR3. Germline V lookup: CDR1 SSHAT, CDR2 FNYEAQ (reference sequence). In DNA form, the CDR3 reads TGTGCTAGCAGCCTGTATAAGGGAGAATACGAGCAGTACTTC. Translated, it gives CASSLYKGEYEQYF. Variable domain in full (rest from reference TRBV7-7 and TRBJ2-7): GAGVSQSPRYKVTKRGQDVTLRCDPISSHATLYWYQQALGQGPEFLTYFNYEAQPDKSGLPSDRFSAERPEGSISTLTIQRTEQRDSAMYRCASSLYKGEYEQYFGPGTRLTVT.

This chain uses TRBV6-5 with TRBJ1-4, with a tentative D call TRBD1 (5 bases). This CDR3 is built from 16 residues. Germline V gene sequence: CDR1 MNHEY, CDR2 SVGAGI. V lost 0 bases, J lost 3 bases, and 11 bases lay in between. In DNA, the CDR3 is TGTGCCAGCAGTTACTCGACGGGGGGTGCTAATGAAAAACTGTTTTTT. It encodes CASSYSTGGANEKLFF.

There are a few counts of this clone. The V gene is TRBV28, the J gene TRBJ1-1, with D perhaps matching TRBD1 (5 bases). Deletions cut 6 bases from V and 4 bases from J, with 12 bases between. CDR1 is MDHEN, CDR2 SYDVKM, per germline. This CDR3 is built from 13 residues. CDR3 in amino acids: CASRQGFGTEAFF. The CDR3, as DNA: TGTGCCAGCAGGCAGGGTTTTGGCACTGAAGCTTTCTTT.

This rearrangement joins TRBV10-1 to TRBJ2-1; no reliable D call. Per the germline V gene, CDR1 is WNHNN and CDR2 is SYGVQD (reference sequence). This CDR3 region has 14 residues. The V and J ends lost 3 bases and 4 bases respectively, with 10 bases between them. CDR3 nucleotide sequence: TGCGCCAGCAGTGACCTCGCCACGTACAATGAGCAGTTCTTC. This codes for CASSDLATYNEQFF.

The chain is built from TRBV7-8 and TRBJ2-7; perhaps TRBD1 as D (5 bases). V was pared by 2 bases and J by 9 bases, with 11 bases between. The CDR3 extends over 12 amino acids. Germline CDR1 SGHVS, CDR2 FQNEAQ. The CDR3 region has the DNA TGTGCCAGCAGCTTATGGGGCTTGGGGCAGTACTTC. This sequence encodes CASSLWGLGQYF.

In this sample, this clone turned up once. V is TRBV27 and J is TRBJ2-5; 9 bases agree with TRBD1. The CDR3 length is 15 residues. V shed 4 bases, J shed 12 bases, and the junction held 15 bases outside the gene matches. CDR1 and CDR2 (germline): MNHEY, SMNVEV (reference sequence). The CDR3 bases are TGTGCCAGCAGTTCCCTCTCCGGACAGGGGAGAATAAAGTACTTC. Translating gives CASSSLSGQGRIKYF.

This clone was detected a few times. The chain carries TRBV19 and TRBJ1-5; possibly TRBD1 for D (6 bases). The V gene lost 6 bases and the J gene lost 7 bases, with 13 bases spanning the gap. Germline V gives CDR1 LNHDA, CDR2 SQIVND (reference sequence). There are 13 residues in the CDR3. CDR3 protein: CASSHTGRQPQHF. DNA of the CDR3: TGTGCCAGTAGCCATACAGGGCGGCAGCCCCAGCATTTT.

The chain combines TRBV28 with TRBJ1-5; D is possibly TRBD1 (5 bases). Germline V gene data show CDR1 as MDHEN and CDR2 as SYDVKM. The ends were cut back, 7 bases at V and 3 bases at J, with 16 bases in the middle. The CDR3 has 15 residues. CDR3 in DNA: TGTGCCAGCACCCCCCACGAGGGGTTCAATCAGCCCCAGCATTTT. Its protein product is CASTPHEGFNQPQHF.

CDR3 nucleotide sequence: TGTGCCAGTAGTATTCGGACTAGCGGGTTCCAAGAGACCCAGTACTTC. Its translation: CASSIRTSGFQETQYF. This chain connects TRBV19 to TRBJ2-5, with 11 bases aligning to TRBD2. Germline V gene sequence: CDR1 LNHDA, CDR2 SQIVND (reference sequence). The CDR3 totals 16 residues. V lost 3 bases, J lost 1 base, and 4 bases stayed unmatched.

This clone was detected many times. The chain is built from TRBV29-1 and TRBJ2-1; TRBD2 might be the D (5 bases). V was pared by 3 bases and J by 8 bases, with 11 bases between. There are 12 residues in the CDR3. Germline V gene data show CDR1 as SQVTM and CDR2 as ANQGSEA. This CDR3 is CSVELVLDEQFF. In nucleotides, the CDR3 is TGCAGCGTTGAGCTAGTACTAGATGAGCAGTTCTTC.

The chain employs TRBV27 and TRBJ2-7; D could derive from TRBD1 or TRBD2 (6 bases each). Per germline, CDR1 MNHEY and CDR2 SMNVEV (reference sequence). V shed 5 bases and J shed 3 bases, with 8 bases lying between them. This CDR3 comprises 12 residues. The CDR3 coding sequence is TGTGCCAGCAGTAGGGGGGACTACGAGCAGTACTTC. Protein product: CASSRGDYEQYF.

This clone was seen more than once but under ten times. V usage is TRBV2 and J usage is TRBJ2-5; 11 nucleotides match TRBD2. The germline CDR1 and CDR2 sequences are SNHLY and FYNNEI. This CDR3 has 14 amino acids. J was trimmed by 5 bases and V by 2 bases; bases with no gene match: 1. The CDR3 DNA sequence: TGTGCCAGCAGTGAAACTAGCGGGAGTGAGACCCAGTACTTC. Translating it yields CASSETSGSETQYF.

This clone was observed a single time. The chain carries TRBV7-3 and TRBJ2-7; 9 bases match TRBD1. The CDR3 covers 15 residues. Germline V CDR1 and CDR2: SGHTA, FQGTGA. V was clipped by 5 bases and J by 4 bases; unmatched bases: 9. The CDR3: CASSESWGTGYEQYF. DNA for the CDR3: TGTGCCAGCAGCGAGTCATGGGGGACAGGGTACGAGCAGTACTTC.

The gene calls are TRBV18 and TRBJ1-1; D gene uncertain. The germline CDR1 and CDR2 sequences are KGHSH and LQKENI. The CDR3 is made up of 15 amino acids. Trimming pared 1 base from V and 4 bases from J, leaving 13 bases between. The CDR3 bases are TGTGCCAGCTCACCACTCGAGATGTTGAGCACTGAAGCTTTCTTT. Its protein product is CASSPLEMLSTEAFF.

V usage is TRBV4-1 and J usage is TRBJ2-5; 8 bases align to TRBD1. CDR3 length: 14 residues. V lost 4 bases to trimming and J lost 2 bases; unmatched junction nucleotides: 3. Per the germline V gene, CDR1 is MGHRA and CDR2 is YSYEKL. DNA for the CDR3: TGCGCCAGCAGCCTCAGACAGGGGCAAGAGACCCAGTACTTC. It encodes CASSLRQGQETQYF.

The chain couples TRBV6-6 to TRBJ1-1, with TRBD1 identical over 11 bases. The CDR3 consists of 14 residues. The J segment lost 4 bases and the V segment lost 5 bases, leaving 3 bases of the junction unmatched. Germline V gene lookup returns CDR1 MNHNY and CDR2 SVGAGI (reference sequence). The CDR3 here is CASSPGTGGTEAFF. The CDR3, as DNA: TGTGCCAGCAGTCCGGGGACAGGGGGCACTGAAGCTTTCTTT.

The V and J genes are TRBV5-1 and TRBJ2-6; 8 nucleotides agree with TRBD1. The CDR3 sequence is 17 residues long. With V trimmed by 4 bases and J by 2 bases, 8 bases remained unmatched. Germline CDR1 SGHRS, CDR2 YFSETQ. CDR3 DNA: TGCGCCAGCAGCCCACAGGGGGTTGGCACTGGGGCCAACGTCCTGACTTTC. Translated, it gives CASSPQGVGTGANVLTF.

The DNA for the CDR3 is TGTGCCAGCAGCTTGGAATCGGCCGGATACAATGAGCAGTTCTTC. This encodes CASSLESAGYNEQFF. The V gene is TRBV5-4, the J gene TRBJ2-1; D is ambiguous. Germline V gene lookup returns CDR1 SGHNT and CDR2 YYREEE (reference sequence). Trimming took 0 bases from V and 4 from J, leaving 11 bases between them. The CDR3 contains 15 residues.

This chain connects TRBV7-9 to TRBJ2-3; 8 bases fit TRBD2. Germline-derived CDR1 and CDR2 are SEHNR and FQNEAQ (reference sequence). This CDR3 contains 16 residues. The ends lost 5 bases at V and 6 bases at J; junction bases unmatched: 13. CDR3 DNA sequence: TGTGCCAGCAGCCTCTTGGGGACTAGGGGCCCGGATACGCAGTATTTT. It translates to CASSLLGTRGPDTQYF.

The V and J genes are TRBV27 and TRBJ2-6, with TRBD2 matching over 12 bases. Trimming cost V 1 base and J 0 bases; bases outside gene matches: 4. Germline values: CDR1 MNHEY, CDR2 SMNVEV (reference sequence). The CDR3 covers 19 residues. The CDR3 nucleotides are TGTGCCAGCAGTTTATACGGACTAGCGGGAAACTCTGGGGCCAACGTCCTGACTTTC. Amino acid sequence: CASSLYGLAGNSGANVLTF.

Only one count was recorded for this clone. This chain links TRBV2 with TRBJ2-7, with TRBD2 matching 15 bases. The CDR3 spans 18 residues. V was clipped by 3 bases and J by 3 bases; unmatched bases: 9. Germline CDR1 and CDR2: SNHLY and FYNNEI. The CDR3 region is CASSDGTSGRPGGYEQYF. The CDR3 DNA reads TGTGCCAGCAGTGACGGGACTAGCGGGAGGCCGGGGGGCTACGAGCAGTACTTC.

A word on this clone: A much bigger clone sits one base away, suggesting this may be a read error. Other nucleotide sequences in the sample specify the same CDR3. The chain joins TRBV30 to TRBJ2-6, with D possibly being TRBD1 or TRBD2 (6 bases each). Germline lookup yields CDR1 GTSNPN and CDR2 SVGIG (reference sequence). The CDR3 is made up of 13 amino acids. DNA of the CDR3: TGTGCCTTAGGGGAAAGGGGGGCCAACGTCCTGACCTTC. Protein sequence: CALGERGANVLTF. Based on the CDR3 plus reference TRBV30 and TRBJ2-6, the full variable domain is SQTIHQWPATLVQPVGSPLSLECTVEGTSNPNLYWYRQAAGRGLQLLFYSVGIGQISSEVPQNLSASRPQDRQFILSSKKLLLSDSGFYLCALGERGANVLTFGAGSRLTVL.

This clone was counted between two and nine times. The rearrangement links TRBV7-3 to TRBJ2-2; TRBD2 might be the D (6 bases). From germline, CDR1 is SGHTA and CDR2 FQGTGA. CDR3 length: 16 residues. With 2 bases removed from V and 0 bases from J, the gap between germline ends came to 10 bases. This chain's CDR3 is CASSLVAAANTGELFF. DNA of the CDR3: TGTGCCAGCAGCTTAGTAGCGGCCGCGAACACCGGGGAGCTGTTTTTT.

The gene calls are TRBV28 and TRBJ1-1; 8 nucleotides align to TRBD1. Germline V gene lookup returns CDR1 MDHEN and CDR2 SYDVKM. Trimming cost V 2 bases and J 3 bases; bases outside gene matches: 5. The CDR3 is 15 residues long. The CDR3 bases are TGTGCCAGCAGTTTACAGGGGGCGAGGCACACTGAAGCTTTCTTT. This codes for CASSLQGARHTEAFF.